The 17 T cell receptor beta chains reported below all come from one sample, sequenced in a study of T-cell reconstitution after alpha-beta-depleted transplantation in children. Unique molecular identifiers were incorporated into the prepared TCRbeta library. A single record per CDR3 protein comes from TCRdb applying MiXCR to the PCR reads. This sample has 440,000 or so distinct CDR3 sequences, with over 40% found just once. The input for sequencing was PBMCs, taken before TCRalphabeta/CD19-depleted stem cell transplant. These receptors came from a girl aged 2-10 years with aplastic anemia, due to receive a stem cell transplant.

The V gene is TRBV11-2, the J gene TRBJ1-1, with TRBD1 matching over 7 bases. The ends lost 4 bases at V and 4 bases at J; junction bases unmatched: 9. The germline V gene encodes CDR1 SGHAT and CDR2 FQNNGV. The CDR3 contains 15 residues. CDR3 nucleotides: TGTGCCAGCAGCTGGCTTGACAGGGCATCCACTGAAGCTTTCTTT. Its translation: CASSWLDRASTEAFF.

The V gene is TRBV6-5, the J gene TRBJ2-7; a weak D match, TRBD1 (6 bases). Germline CDR1 is MNHEY and CDR2 is SVGAGI. The length of the CDR3 is 15 residues. Trimming stripped 2 bases from V and 1 base from J, with 12 bases between. The CDR3 bases are TGTGCCAGCAGTTACCGGCGACAGGCGTCCTACGAGCAGTACTTC. It translates to CASSYRRQASYEQYF.

This clonotype was seen at least ten times. The chain employs TRBV20-1 and TRBJ2-3; D not certain. The V end was cut by 5 bases, the J end by 2 bases, with 5 bases between. The CDR3 extends over 11 amino acids. Germline V gives CDR1 DFQATT, CDR2 SNEGSKA (reference sequence). CDR3 nucleotides: TGCAGTGCTTCAGACACAGATACGCAGTATTTT. It translates to CSASDTDTQYF.

This clonotype has at least ten counts. The V call is TRBV19, the J call TRBJ2-5; D remains unclear. The CDR3 runs 14 residues. The V end was cut by 5 bases, the J end by 5 bases, with 15 bases between. Germline V gene data show CDR1 as LNHDA and CDR2 as SQIVND (reference sequence). CDR3 sequence: CASSGLLGPETQYF. CDR3 nucleotide sequence: TGTGCCAGTAGTGGATTACTTGGGCCGGAGACCCAGTACTTC.

The chain's CDR3 is CASSTGGARGQYF. In nucleotides, the CDR3 is TGTGCCAGCAGTACCGGGGGGGCGCGTGGTCAGTACTTC. J is TRBJ2-4 and V is TRBV9; 8 bases map to TRBD2. The CDR3 totals 13 residues. CDR1 is SGDLS and CDR2 is YYNGEE in the germline V gene. V was clipped by 5 bases and J by 12 bases; unmatched bases: 10.

This clonotype was counted between two and nine times. The V and J genes are TRBV27 and TRBJ1-1; 8 bases fit TRBD1. Germline CDR1 and CDR2: MNHEY and SMNVEV (reference sequence). V lost 5 bases and J lost 4; bases outside the gene matches: 9. The CDR3 covers 15 residues. The CDR3 DNA reads as TGTGCCAGCAGTATGCAGACAGGGGCGAGCACTGAAGCTTTCTTT. Encoded protein: CASSMQTGASTEAFF.

In this sample, this clonotype turned up many times. The chain couples TRBV10-3 to TRBJ2-5; D is unclear. The CDR3 spans 11 residues. Germline CDR1 is ENHRY and CDR2 is SYGVKD. V lost 10 bases and J lost 4, with 10 bases in between. CDR3 region: CATTLGETQYF. CDR3 sequence (DNA): TGTGCCACCACCCTCGGAGAGACCCAGTACTTC.

The chain joins TRBV28 to TRBJ2-5; D possibly corresponds to TRBD2 (5 bases). The germline V and J ends were trimmed by 5 bases and 2 bases, with 9 bases remaining between them. The CDR3 loop spans 13 amino acids. The germline CDR1 and CDR2 sequences are MDHEN and SYDVKM. The CDR3 here is CASSRTPQETQYF. The CDR3 nucleotides read TGTGCCAGCAGTCGGACTCCACAAGAGACCCAGTACTTC.

The chain recombines TRBV12-3 or TRBV12-4 with TRBJ2-7; 7 nucleotides line up with TRBD2. This CDR3 region has 13 residues. J was trimmed by 6 bases and V by 6 bases; bases with no gene match: 8. CDR3 nucleotides: TGTGCCAGCAGCCCCGGGGGGTCGGCCGAGCAGTACTTC. Translating gives CASSPGGSAEQYF.

This clonotype was observed a handful of times. This chain links TRBV14 with TRBJ2-5, with D possibly being TRBD1 or TRBD2 (6 bases each). The CDR3 is made up of 15 amino acids. Germline-derived CDR1 and CDR2 are SGHDN and FVKESK. The ends were cut back, 4 bases at V and 3 bases at J, with 15 bases in the middle. The CDR3 coding sequence is TGTGCCAGCAGCCGGGTATGGGGGGCCGAAGAGACCCAGTACTTC. Translated, it gives CASSRVWGAEETQYF.

This rearrangement joins TRBV20-1 to TRBJ2-2; the match to TRBD1 covers 7 bases. In germline, CDR1 is DFQATT, CDR2 SNEGSKA (reference sequence). This CDR3 has 14 amino acids. For the CDR3, the DNA is TGCGGATCAACCGGGACAGCGAACACCGGGGAGCTGTTTTTT. Encoded protein: CGSTGTANTGELFF.

This clonotype was recorded many times. The chain joins TRBV5-1 to TRBJ2-5, with 12 bases lining up with TRBD1. Trimming cost V 7 bases and J 3 bases; bases outside gene matches: 4. The germline V gene has CDR1 SGHRS and CDR2 YFSETQ. This CDR3 spans 14 amino acids. CDR3 residues: CASAGTGGEETQYF. The CDR3 nucleotides are TGCGCCAGCGCCGGGACAGGGGGCGAAGAGACCCAGTACTTC. The entire variable domain, with the rest obtained from reference TRBV5-1 and TRBJ2-5, is as follows: KAGVTQTPRYLIKTRGQQVTLSCSPISGHRSVSWYQQTPGQGLQFLFEYFSETQRNKGNFPGRFSGRQFSNSRSEMNVSTLELGDSALYLCASAGTGGEETQYFGPGTRLLVL.

The V gene is TRBV18, the J gene TRBJ2-6, with D maybe TRBD1 (6 bases). CDR1 is KGHSH, CDR2 LQKENI, per germline. V was clipped by 3 bases and J by 0 bases, with 12 bases between them. The CDR3 spans 17 residues. CDR3 region: CASSPATGSSGANVLTF. The CDR3 bases are TGTGCCAGCTCACCGGCGACAGGTTCCTCTGGGGCCAACGTCCTGACTTTC. The whole variable domain, remainder taken from reference TRBV18 and TRBJ2-6, is NAGVMQNPRHLVRRRGQEARLRCSPMKGHSHVYWYRQLPEEGLKFMVYLQKENIIDESGMPKERFSAEFPKEGPSILRIQQVVRGDSAAYFCASSPATGSSGANVLTFGAGSRLTVL.

Many counts were recorded for this clonotype. The chain recombines TRBV5-5 with TRBJ2-7; D is perhaps TRBD1 or TRBD2 (5 bases each). The CDR3 is 15 amino acids. In germline, CDR1 is SGHKS, CDR2 YYEKEE (reference sequence). Trimming stripped 4 bases from V and 3 bases from J, with 17 bases between. CDR3 sequence (DNA): TGTGCCAGCAGCCTGAACCGGGACCCCTTCTACGAGCAGTACTTC. Encoded protein: CASSLNRDPFYEQYF.

This clonotype has at least ten counts. This sequence joins TRBV7-9 and TRBJ2-6; D gene unclear. CDR1 and CDR2 (germline): SEHNR, FQNEAQ (reference sequence). Trimming removed 8 bases from V and 2 bases from J, with 4 bases in between. The CDR3 contains 12 residues. The CDR3 here is CASGPGANVLTF. CDR3 DNA: TGTGCCAGCGGGCCTGGGGCCAACGTCCTGACTTTC.

This rearrangement joins TRBV10-3 to TRBJ1-2; possible D gene TRBD1, 5 bases. The germline CDR1 and CDR2 sequences are ENHRY and SYGVKD. V was clipped by 7 bases and J by 6 bases, with 15 bases between them. The CDR3 runs to 13 residues. Here the CDR3 reads CAITSDTDHGYTF. CDR3 nucleotide sequence: TGTGCCATCACCTCGGACACGGATCATGGCTACACCTTC.

There are many counts of this clonotype. The gene calls are TRBV7-2 and TRBJ2-1, with 12 bases fitting TRBD2. The CDR3 is 17 amino acids. J gave up 4 bases and V 4 bases, and 8 bases lay outside the gene matches. Per the germline V gene, CDR1 is SGHTA and CDR2 is FQGNSA. DNA for the CDR3: TGTGCCAGCAGCTCGCCGACCGGGACTAGCGGGTACAATGAGCAGTTCTTC. It is translated as CASSSPTGTSGYNEQFF.